This passage covers 16 T cell receptor beta chains from one sample sequenced in a study of T-cell memory formation after mild COVID-19. MiXCR, applied by TCRdb to the 5' RACE reads, yields one record per CDR3 protein. The sample has about 470,000 distinct CDR3 sequences, approximately 23% seen once. The sequencing sample was made of PBMCs or a T cell subset sorted from them (not recorded which). The source is an adult woman who had mild COVID-19 (a few samples of this study predate the infection). Cell type and time point are not known.

This sequence joins TRBV5-1 and TRBJ2-1, with 7 bases that match TRBD2. The CDR3 consists of 15 residues. CDR1 SGHRS and CDR2 YFSETQ come from the germline V gene. Germline trimming cut 4 bases from V and 4 bases from J; bases unmatched to any gene: 8. CDR3 in DNA: TGCGCCAGCAGCCCCGGACTAGGGCTATACAATGAGCAGTTCTTC. As protein: CASSPGLGLYNEQFF. Filled out from reference TRBV5-1 and TRBJ2-1, the complete variable domain reads KAGVTQTPRYLIKTRGQQVTLSCSPISGHRSVSWYQQTPGQGLQFLFEYFSETQRNKGNFPGRFSGRQFSNSRSEMNVSTLELGDSALYLCASSPGLGLYNEQFFGPGTRLTVL.

The rearrangement links TRBV12-3 or TRBV12-4 to TRBJ2-4, with D maybe TRBD1 (6 bases). CDR3 length: 16 amino acids. V lost 6 bases and J 1 base, leaving 16 bases between the germline ends. This chain's CDR3 is CASRLDSLGAKNIQYF. CDR3 nucleotide sequence: TGTGCCAGCAGATTGGACAGCCTTGGGGCCAAAAACATTCAGTACTTC.

This clonotype was recorded a few times. At one of its ends the junction is not consistent with the germline gene, which may arise from a read error. The DNA of the CDR3 is TGCAGCGTCGAAGGGACAGGGAGGACAGATACGCAGTATTTT. Protein: CSVEGTGRTDTQYF. The rearrangement links TRBV29-1 to TRBJ2-3; 9 nucleotides line up with TRBD1. Germline V gives CDR1 SQVTM, CDR2 ANQGSEA. The CDR3 is 14 residues long.

V gene TRBV5-1 combines with J gene TRBJ2-3; D remains unclear. Germline V lookup: CDR1 SGHRS, CDR2 YFSETQ. This CDR3 is built from 15 residues. V lost 0 bases to trimming and J lost 4 bases, with 12 bases between them. CDR3 nucleotides: TGCGCCAGCAGCTTGGAGGGTAGAATCGCAGATACGCAGTATTTT. It translates to CASSLEGRIADTQYF.

The CDR3 DNA reads as TGTGCCAGCAGTCCAGGGGGCTCGGTTGAAAAACTGTTTTTT. It encodes CASSPGGSVEKLFF. The chain employs TRBV6-5 and TRBJ1-4, with 8 positions matching TRBD1. The V gene's germline CDR1 is MNHEY and CDR2 SVGAGI. The length of the CDR3 is 14 residues. The V gene end was trimmed by 5 bases and the J gene end by 7 bases; junction bases not matched to a gene: 6.

This clonotype has a handful of counts. The gene calls are TRBV11-1 and TRBJ2-7, with D perhaps TRBD1 or TRBD2 (5 bases each). The CDR3 sequence is 16 residues long. The germline V and J ends were trimmed by 3 bases and 7 bases, with 22 bases remaining between them. The germline V gene encodes CDR1 SGHAT and CDR2 FQDESV (reference sequence). This CDR3 reads CASSFFIGTEREEQYF. The CDR3, as DNA: TGTGCCAGCAGCTTCTTCATCGGGACCGAAAGGGAAGAGCAGTACTTC.

This clonotype was observed a few times. J is TRBJ2-2 and V is TRBV20-1; 8 bases map to TRBD2. The CDR3 length is 16 residues. CDR1 DFQATT and CDR2 SNEGSKA come from the germline V gene (reference sequence). J gave up 4 bases and V 3 bases, and 10 bases lay outside the gene matches. The CDR3 region has the DNA TGCAGTGCTAGGCCGGGGGGGACTAGTCTCACCGGGGAGCTGTTTTTT. Protein: CSARPGGTSLTGELFF.

The chain carries TRBV5-8 and TRBJ2-1; TRBD1 agrees at 11 bases. Germline V CDR1 and CDR2: SGHTS, YDEGEE. The CDR3 contains 15 residues. After removal of 6 bases from V and 2 bases from J, the junction contained 4 bases not matched to a gene. The DNA of the CDR3 is TGTGCCAGCAACTGGGACAGGGGGACCTACAATGAGCAGTTCTTC. Protein sequence: CASNWDRGTYNEQFF.

This clonotype was observed many times. V gene TRBV9 combines with J gene TRBJ2-3; D remains unclear. The V gene's germline CDR1 is SGDLS and CDR2 YYNGEE. The V end lost 4 bases, the J end lost 1 base, and 10 bases lay between the germline ends. This CDR3 region has 14 residues. CDR3 sequence reads: CASSPMVGTDTQYF. The CDR3 DNA follows: TGTGCCAGCAGCCCGATGGTGGGCACAGATACGCAGTATTTT.

The J gene is TRBJ1-1, the V gene TRBV18; no clear D gene. CDR1 is KGHSH, CDR2 LQKENI, per germline. The CDR3 loop spans 15 amino acids. Trimming removed 2 bases from V and 2 bases from J, with 12 bases in between. The CDR3: CASSPGKGSNTEAFF. The CDR3 DNA follows: TGTGCCAGCTCACCAGGGAAAGGATCAAACACTGAAGCTTTCTTT.

This clonotype was seen only a few times. The chain links TRBV27 to TRBJ2-7; 7 bases fit TRBD2. With V trimmed by 3 bases and J by 0 bases, 2 bases remained unmatched. The germline gives CDR1 MNHEY, CDR2 SMNVEV (reference sequence). The CDR3 is 14 residues long. The CDR3 reads CASSFLAGSYEQYF. CDR3 DNA sequence: TGTGCCAGCAGTTTTTTAGCGGGCTCCTACGAGCAGTACTTC.

V gene TRBV7-9 combines with J gene TRBJ2-1, with TRBD2 matching over 10 bases. V was clipped by 5 bases and J by 4 bases; unmatched bases: 5. Per germline, CDR1 SEHNR and CDR2 FQNEAQ (reference sequence). This CDR3 contains 15 residues. The CDR3, as DNA: TGTGCCAGCAGCCCTAGCGGGGGTCGGTACAATGAGCAGTTCTTC. It is translated as CASSPSGGRYNEQFF. The full variable domain, its missing parts supplied by reference TRBV7-9 and TRBJ2-1, is DTGVSQNPRHKITKRGQNVTFRCDPISEHNRLYWYRQTLGQGPEFLTYFQNEAQLEKSRLLSDRFSAERPKGSFSTLEIQRTEQGDSAMYLCASSPSGGRYNEQFFGPGTRLTVL.

This clonotype has just a few counts. This chain joins TRBV7-2 and TRBJ2-1, with 8 bases identical to TRBD2. The CDR3 spans 15 residues. CDR1 is SGHTA and CDR2 is FQGNSA in the germline V gene. Trimming at V came to 4 bases and at J to 5 bases, leaving 7 bases not matched to a gene. DNA of the CDR3: TGTGCCAGCAGCTCGAGCGGGAGTCGCAACAATGAGCAGTTCTTC. Its translation is CASSSSGSRNNEQFF.

The table lists this clonotype with a few counts. The V gene is TRBV29-1, the J gene TRBJ2-5; D is possibly TRBD1 (5 bases). The germline V gene encodes CDR1 SQVTM and CDR2 ANQGSEA. The CDR3 sequence is 16 residues long. Trimming stripped 4 bases from V and 4 bases from J, with 22 bases between. The CDR3 reads CSVVTRFLGRRETQYF. As DNA, the CDR3 is TGCAGCGTTGTCACCCGATTCCTGGGGCGGAGAGAGACCCAGTACTTC.

This clonotype showed up just a few times. This chain joins TRBV6-2 or TRBV6-3 and TRBJ2-5; 8 bases map to TRBD2. The ends lost 0 bases at V and 4 bases at J; junction bases unmatched: 7. The CDR3 length is 16 residues. Per the germline V gene, CDR1 is MNHEY and CDR2 is SVGEGT. The CDR3 loop is CASSYSYREGRETQYF. The CDR3 coding sequence is TGTGCCAGCAGTTACTCGTATCGGGAGGGCCGAGAGACCCAGTACTTC.

The chain uses TRBV5-1 and TRBJ1-6; maybe TRBD1 (5 bases). Germline lookup yields CDR1 SGHRS and CDR2 YFSETQ. Trimming took 4 bases from V and 9 from J, leaving 11 bases between them. This CDR3 has 13 residues. The CDR3 sequence is CASSPGGASPLHF. The CDR3 bases are TGCGCCAGCAGCCCTGGTGGGGCTTCACCCCTCCACTTT. The full variable domain, with the rest looked up from reference TRBV5-1 and TRBJ1-6, is KAGVTQTPRYLIKTRGQQVTLSCSPISGHRSVSWYQQTPGQGLQFLFEYFSETQRNKGNFPGRFSGRQFSNSRSEMNVSTLELGDSALYLCASSPGGASPLHFGNGTRLTVT.